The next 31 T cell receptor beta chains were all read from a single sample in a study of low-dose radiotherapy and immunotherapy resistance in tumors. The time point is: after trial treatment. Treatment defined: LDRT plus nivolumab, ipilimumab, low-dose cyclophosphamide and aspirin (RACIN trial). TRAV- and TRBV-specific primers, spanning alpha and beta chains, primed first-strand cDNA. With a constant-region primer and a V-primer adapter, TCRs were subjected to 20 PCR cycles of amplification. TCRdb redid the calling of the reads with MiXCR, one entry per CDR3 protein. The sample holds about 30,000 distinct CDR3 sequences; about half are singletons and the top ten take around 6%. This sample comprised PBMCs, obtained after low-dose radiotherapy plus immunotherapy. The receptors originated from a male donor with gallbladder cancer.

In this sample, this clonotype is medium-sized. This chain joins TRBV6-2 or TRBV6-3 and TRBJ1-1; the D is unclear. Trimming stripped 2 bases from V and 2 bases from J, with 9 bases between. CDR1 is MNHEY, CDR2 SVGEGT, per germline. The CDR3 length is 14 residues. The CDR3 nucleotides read TGTGCCAGCAGTTACGACAACGCCAACACTGAAGCTTTCTTT. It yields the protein CASSYDNANTEAFF.

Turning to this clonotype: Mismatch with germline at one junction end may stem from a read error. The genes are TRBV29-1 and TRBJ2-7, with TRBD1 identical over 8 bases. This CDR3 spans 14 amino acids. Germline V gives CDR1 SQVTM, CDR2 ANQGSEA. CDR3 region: CNVLNRDRTYEQYF. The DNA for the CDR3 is TGCAACGTTCTAAACCGGGACAGGACCTACGAGCAGTACTTC.

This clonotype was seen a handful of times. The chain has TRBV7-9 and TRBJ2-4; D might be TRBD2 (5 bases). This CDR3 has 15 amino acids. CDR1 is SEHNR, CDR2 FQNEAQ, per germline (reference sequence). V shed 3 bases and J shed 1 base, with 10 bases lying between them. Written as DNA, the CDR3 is TGTGCCAGCAGCTTGGAGGTGGGGGCCAAAAACATTCAGTACTTC. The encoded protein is CASSLEVGAKNIQYF. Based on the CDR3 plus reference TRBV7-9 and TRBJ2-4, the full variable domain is DTGVSQNPRHKITKRGQNVTFRCDPISEHNRLYWYRQTLGQGPEFLTYFQNEAQLEKSRLLSDRFSAERPKGSFSTLEIQRTEQGDSAMYLCASSLEVGAKNIQYFGAGTRLSVL.

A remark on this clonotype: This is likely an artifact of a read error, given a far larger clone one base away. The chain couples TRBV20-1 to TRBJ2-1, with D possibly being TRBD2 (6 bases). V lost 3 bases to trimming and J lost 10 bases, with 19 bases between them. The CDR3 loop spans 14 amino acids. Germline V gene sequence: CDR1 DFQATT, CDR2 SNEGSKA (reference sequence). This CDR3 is CSARDGTPSYEQFF. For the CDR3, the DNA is TGCAGTGCTAGGGACGGGACTCCATCCTACGAGCAGTTCTTC.

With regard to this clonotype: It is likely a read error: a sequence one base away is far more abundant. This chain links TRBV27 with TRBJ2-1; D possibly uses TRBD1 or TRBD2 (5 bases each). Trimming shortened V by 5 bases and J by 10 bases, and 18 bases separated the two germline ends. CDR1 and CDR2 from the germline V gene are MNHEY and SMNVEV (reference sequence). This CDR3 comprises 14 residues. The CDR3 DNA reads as TGTGCCAGCAGTCCATGGGACGGCAAGGACGAGCAGTTCTTC. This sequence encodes CASSPWDGKDEQFF.

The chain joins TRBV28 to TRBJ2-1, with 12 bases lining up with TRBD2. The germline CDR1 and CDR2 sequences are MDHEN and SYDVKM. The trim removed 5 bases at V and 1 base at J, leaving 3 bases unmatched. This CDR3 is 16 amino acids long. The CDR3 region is CASSIGTSGSYNEQFF. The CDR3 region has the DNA TGTGCCAGCAGTATCGGGACTAGCGGGTCCTACAATGAGCAGTTCTTC.

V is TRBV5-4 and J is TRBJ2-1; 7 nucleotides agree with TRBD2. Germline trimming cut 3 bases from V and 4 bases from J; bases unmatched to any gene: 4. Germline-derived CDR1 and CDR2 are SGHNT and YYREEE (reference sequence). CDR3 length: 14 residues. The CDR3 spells CASSSGGLYNEQFF. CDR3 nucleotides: TGTGCCAGCAGCTCGGGGGGACTTTACAATGAGCAGTTCTTC.

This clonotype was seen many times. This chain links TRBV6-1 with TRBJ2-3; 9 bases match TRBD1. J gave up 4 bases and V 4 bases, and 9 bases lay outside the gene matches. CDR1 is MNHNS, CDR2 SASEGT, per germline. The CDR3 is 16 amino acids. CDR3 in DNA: TGTGCCAGCAGTGGGACAGGGGCCTTCTTGCCAGATACGCAGTATTTT. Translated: CASSGTGAFLPDTQYF.

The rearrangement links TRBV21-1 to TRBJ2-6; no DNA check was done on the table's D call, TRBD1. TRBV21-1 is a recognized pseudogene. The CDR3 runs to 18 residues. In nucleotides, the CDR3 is TGTGCCAGCAGCAATCATACAGGGGGCGACTCTGGGGCCAACGTCCTGACTTTC. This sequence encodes CASSNHTGGDSGANVLTF.

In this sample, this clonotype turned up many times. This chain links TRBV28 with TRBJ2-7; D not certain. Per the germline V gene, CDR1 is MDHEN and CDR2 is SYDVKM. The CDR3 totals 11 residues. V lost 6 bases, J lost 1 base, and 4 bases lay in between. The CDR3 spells CASSRSYEQYF. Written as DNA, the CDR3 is TGTGCCAGCAGCCGGTCCTACGAGCAGTACTTC.

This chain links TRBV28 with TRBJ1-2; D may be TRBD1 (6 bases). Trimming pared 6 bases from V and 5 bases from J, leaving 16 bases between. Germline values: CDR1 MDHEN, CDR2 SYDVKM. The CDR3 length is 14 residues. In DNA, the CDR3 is TGTGCCAGCAGAATCACAGGGTTTTCATATGGCTACACCTTC. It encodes CASRITGFSYGYTF.

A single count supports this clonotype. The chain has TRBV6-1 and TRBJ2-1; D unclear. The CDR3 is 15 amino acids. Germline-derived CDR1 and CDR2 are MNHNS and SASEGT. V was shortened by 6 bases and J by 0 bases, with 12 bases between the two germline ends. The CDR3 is CASRSSVSSYNEQFF. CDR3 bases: TGTGCCAGCAGAAGTTCGGTGAGCTCCTACAATGAGCAGTTCTTC.

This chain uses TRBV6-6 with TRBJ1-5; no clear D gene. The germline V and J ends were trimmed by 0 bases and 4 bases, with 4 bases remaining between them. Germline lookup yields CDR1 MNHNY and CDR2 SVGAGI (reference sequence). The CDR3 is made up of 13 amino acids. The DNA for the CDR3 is TGTGCCAGCAGTTACTCAGATAATCAGCCCCAGCATTTT. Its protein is CASSYSDNQPQHF.

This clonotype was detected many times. The CDR3 region is CASSPMISGNTIYF. The CDR3 nucleotides read TGTGCCAGCAGTCCCATGATCTCTGGAAACACCATATATTTT. The chain uses TRBV27 and TRBJ1-3, with unresolved D. CDR1 is MNHEY and CDR2 is SMNVEV in the germline V gene (reference sequence). This CDR3 has 14 residues. V lost 5 bases, J lost 0 bases, and 8 bases lay in between.

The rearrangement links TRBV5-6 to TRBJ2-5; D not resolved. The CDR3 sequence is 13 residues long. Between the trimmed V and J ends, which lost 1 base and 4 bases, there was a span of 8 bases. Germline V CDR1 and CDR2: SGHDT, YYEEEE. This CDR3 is CASSLRALETQYF. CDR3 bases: TGTGCCAGCAGCTTGAGGGCGTTAGAGACCCAGTACTTC.

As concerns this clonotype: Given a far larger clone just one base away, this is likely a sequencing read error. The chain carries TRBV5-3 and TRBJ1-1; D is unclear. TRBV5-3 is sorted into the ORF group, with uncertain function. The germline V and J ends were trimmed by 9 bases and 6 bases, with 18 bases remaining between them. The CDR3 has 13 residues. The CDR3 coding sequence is TGTGCCAACAGCCGCCGGGTCTACTCTGAAGCTTTCTTT. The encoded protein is CANSRRVYSEAFF.

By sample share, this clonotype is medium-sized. CDR3 residues: CASSQGQGAVGYTF. DNA of the CDR3: TGTGCCAGCAGCCAAGGCCAGGGGGCTGTTGGCTACACCTTC. The gene calls are TRBV3-1 and TRBJ1-2; 8 bases match TRBD1. The CDR3 has 14 amino acids. V was clipped by 1 base and J by 7 bases; unmatched bases: 5. Germline V CDR1 and CDR2: LGHDT, YNNKEL (reference sequence).

The CDR3 spells CASSALAGGPYEQYF. The CDR3 nucleotides read TGCGCCAGCAGCGCCCTAGCGGGGGGGCCCTACGAGCAGTACTTC. The chain links TRBV5-1 to TRBJ2-7, with 12 positions matching TRBD2. V dropped 4 bases and J dropped 2; count of bases not matched to a gene: 4. This CDR3 region has 15 residues. Germline lookup yields CDR1 SGHRS and CDR2 YFSETQ. Together with reference TRBV5-1 and TRBJ2-7, the CDR3 gives the full variable domain: KAGVTQTPRYLIKTRGQQVTLSCSPISGHRSVSWYQQTPGQGLQFLFEYFSETQRNKGNFPGRFSGRQFSNSRSEMNVSTLELGDSALYLCASSALAGGPYEQYFGPGTRLTVT.

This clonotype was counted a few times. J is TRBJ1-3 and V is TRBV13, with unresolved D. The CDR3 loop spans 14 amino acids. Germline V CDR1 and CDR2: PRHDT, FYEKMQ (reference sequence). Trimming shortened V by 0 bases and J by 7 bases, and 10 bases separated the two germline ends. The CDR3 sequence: CASSLGVGLNTIYF. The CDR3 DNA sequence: TGTGCCAGCAGCTTAGGGGTGGGCCTGAACACCATATATTTT.

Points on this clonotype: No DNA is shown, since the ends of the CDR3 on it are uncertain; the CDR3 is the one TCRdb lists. The chain's CDR3 is CASTNQTSMYLCATAERAVNEQYF. V usage is TRBV4-3 and J usage is TRBJ2-7; the table calls TRBD1, which could not be checked here. CDR1 LGHNA and CDR2 YSLEER come from the germline V gene. The CDR3 has 24 amino acids, counting both end residues.

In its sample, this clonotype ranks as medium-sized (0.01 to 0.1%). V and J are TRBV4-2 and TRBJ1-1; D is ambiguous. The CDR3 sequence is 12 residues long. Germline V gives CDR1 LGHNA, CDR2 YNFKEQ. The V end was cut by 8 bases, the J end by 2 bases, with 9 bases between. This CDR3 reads CASAAANTEAFF. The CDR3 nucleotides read TGTGCCAGCGCAGCAGCTAACACTGAAGCTTTCTTT.

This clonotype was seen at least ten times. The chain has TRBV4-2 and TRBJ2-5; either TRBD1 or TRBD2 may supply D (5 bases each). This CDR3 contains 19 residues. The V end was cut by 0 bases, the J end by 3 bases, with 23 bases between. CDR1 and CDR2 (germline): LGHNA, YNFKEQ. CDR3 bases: TGTGCCAGCAGCCAAGATATCATCGCACGCCCACTGGGGGAAGAGACCCAGTACTTC. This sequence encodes CASSQDIIARPLGEETQYF.

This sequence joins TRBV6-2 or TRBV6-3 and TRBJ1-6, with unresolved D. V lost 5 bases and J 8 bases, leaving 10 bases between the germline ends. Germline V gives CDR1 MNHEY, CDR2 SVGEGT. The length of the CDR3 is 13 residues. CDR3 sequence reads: CASSEQSDSPLHF. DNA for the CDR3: TGTGCCAGCAGTGAGCAGTCGGATTCACCCCTCCACTTT.

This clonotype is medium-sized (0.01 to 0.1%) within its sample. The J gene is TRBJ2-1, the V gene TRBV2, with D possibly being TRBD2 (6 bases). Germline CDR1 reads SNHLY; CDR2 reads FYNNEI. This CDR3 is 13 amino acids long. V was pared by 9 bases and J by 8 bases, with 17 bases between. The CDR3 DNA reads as TGTGCCAGTGGGACTTCCGGTCCCGATGAGCAGTTCTTC. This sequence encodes CASGTSGPDEQFF.

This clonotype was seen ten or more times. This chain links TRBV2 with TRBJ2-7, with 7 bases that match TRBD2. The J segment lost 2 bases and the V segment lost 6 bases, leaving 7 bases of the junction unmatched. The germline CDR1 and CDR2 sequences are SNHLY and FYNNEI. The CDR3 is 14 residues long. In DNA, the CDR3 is TGTGCCAGCAGGGGAGGGGTCCCCACCTACGAGCAGTACTTC. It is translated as CASRGGVPTYEQYF. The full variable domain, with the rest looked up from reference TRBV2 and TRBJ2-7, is EPEVTQTPSHQVTQMGQEVILRCVPISNHLYFYWYRQILGQKVEFLVSFYNNEISEKSEIFDDQFSVERPDGSNFTLKIRSTKLEDSAMYFCASRGGVPTYEQYFGPGTRLTVT.

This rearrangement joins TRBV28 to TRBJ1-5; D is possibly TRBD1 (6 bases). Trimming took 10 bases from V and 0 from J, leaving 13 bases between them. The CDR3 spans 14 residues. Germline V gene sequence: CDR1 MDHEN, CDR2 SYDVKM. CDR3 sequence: CATHWTVSNQPQHF. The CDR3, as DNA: TGTGCCACCCACTGGACAGTTAGCAATCAGCCCCAGCATTTT.

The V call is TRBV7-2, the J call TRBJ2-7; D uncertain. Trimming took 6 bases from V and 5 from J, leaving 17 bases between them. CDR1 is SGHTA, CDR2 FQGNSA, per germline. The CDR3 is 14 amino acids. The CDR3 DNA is TGTGCCAGCAGGGCTTTTCGGGCGGACGACGAGCAGTACTTC. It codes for CASRAFRADDEQYF.

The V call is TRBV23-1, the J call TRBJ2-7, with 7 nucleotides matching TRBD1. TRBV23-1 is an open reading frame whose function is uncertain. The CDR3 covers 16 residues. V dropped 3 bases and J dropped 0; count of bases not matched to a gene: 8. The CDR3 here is CASSQPGTANSYEQYF. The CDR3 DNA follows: TGCGCCAGCAGTCAGCCCGGGACAGCCAACTCCTACGAGCAGTACTTC.

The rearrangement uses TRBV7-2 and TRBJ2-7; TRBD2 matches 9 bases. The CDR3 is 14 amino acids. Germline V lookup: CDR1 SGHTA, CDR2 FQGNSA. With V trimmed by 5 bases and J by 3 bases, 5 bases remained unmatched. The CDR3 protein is CASSILAGLYEQYF. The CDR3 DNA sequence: TGTGCCAGCAGCATACTAGCGGGTCTCTACGAGCAGTACTTC.

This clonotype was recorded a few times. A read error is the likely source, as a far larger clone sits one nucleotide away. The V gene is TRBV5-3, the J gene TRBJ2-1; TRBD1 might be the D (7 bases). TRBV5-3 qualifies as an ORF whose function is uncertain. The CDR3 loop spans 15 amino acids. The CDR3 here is CASSFRGARGDEQFF. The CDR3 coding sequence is TGTGCCAGCAGCTTTAGGGGCGCCAGGGGGGACGAGCAGTTCTTC.

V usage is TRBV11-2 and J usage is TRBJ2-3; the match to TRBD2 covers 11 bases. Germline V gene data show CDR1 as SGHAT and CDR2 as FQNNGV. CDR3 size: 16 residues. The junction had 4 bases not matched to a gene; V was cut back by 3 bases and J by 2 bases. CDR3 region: CASSFTSGSNTDTQYF. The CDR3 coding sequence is TGTGCCAGCAGCTTCACTAGCGGGAGTAACACAGATACGCAGTATTTT.